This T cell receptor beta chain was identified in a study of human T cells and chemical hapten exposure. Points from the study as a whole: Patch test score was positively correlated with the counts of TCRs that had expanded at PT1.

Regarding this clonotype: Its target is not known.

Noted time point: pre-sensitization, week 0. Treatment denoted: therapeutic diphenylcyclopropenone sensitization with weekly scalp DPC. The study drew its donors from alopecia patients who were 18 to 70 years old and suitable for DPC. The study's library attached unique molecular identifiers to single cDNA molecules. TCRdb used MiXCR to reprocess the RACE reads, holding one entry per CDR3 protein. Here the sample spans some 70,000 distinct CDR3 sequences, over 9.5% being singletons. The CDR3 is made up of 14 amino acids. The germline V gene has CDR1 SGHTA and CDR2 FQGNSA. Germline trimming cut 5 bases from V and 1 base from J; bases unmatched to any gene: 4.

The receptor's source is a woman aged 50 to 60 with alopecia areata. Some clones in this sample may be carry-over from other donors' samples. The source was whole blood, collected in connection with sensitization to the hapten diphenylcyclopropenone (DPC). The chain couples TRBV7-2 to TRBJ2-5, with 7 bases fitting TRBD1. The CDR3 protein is CASSQGQPQETQYF. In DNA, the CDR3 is TGTGCCAGCAGCCAGGGACAGCCCCAAGAGACCCAGTACTTC.